There are a few counts of the clone carrying this T cell receptor beta chain. Trimming took 11 bases from V and 9 from J, leaving 20 bases between them. The CDR3 length is 13 residues. The germline gives CDR1 LGHNA, CDR2 YNFKEQ. A template switching step contributed a universal primer site, while unique molecular identifiers were present in the cDNA. Each CDR3 protein gets one entry after TCRdb re-called the 5' RACE reads with MiXCR. The table includes 1,800,000 or so distinct CDR3 sequences, roughly a third detected once. This specimen belongs to a study of identical twins. Sample: cord blood. The gene calls are TRBV4-2 and TRBJ2-1, with D maybe TRBD2 (6 bases). This clonotype was sampled from a newborn girl in good health. As DNA, the CDR3 is TGTGCCGTCAGCCAAGGACCGACTAGTGAGCAGTTCTTC. It specifies CAVSQGPTSEQFF.